The rows below give T cell receptor beta chains drawn from one sample of a study of T cell repertoires in cytomegalovirus infection. These receptors are not linked to any known antigen. Each CDR3 protein gets one entry after TCRdb re-called the reads with MiXCR. The data show roughly 500,000 distinct CDR3 sequences, with roughly 46% seen just once and about two fifths held by the top ten. Specimen: cultured PBMCs, collected from culture after CMV antigen stimulation. These receptors were obtained from a human donor in good health (CMV status not recorded). Some clones in this sample may be carry-over from other donors' samples. Both conserved end residues are trimmed from each CDR3.

15	TRBJ2-1	TRBV7-8	ASSLARWTGGNNEQF
10	TRBJ1-1	TRBV9	ASSVVGTEAF
12	TRBJ2-7	TRBV28	ASTKRDFDGEQY
11	TRBJ1-1	TRBV6-1	ALQGGFNTEAF
15	TRBJ1-1	TRBV11-2	ASSSAAPRKLDTEAF
11	TRBJ1-5	TRBV6-1	ASSRGNGQPQH
11	TRBJ2-1	TRBV7-2	ASASLWDNEQF
12	TRBJ1-6	TRBV27	ASSGDRGESPLH
15	TRBJ1-5	TRBV12-3/TRBV12-4	ASSLSGEGHRNQPQH
12	TRBJ2-5	TRBV20-1	SAHKGPGKETQY
16	TRBJ2-7	TRBV11-2	ASSSDRGSGESTYEQY
13	TRBJ2-7	TRBV6-6	ASTVATGTYYEQY
13	TRBJ2-7	TRBV7-2	ASSQGPPGNYEQY
13	TRBJ2-7	TRBV5-6	ASSFRMTGTYEQY
11	TRBJ1-2	TRBV2	ASSDGPGDGYT
13	TRBJ2-7	TRBV7-2	ASSSGTASSYEQY
11	TRBJ1-1	TRBV12-3/TRBV12-4	ASSSGVNTEAF